What follows is one TCR beta chain and its context. Its antigen is not identified. The V gene end was trimmed by 4 bases and the J gene end by 6 bases; junction bases not matched to a gene: 8. The CDR3 length is 16 residues. Per the germline V gene, CDR1 is KGHDR and CDR2 is SFDVKD. MiXCR, applied by TCRdb to the 5' RACE reads, yields one record per CDR3 protein. The sample includes around 500,000 distinct CDR3 sequences, 11% to 15% of them seen just once. These data are taken from a study of identical twins. Findings and limits, study-wide: Models underestimated how often monozygotic twins shared out-of-frame TCR alpha. The more abundant beta clonotypes in cord blood had fewer insertions, and memory repertoires did not show this.

These sequences were also reported in another study, on yellow fever vaccine responses in identical twins.

The rearrangement uses TRBV24-1 and TRBJ2-2, with TRBD2 identical over 9 bases. The sequence came from a woman aged 18-30 years in good health. The specimen was CD4+ T cells sorted from blood. DNA of the CDR3: TGTGCCACCAGTGAGTCCGGGACTAGCAGCGCCGGGGAGCTGTTTTTT. Translating it yields CATSESGTSSAGELFF.